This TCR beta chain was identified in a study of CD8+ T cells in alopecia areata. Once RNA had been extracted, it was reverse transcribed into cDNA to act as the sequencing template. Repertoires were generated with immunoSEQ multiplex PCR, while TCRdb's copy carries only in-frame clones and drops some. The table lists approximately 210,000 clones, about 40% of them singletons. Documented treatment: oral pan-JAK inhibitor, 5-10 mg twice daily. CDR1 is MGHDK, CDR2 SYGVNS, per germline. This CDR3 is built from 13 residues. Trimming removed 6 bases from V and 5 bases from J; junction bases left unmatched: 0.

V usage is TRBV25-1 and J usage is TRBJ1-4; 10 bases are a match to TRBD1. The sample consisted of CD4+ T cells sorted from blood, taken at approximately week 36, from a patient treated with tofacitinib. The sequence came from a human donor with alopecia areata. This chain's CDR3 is CASRDRGNEKLFF. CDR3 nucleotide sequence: TGTGCCAGCAGGGACAGGGGGAATGAAAAACTGTTTTTT.